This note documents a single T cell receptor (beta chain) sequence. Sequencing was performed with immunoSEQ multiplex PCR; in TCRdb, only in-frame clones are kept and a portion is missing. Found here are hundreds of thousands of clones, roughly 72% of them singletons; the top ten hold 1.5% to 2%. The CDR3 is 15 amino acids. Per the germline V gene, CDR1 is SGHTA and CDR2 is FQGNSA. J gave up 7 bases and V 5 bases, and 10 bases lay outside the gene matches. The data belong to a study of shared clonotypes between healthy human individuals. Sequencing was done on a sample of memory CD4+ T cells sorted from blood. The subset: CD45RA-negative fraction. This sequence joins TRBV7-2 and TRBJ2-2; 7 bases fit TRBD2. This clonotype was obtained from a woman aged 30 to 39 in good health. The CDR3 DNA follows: TGTGCCAGCAGCCTTAAGACTAGCAGTCTCGGGGAGCTGTTTTTT. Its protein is CASSLKTSSLGELFF.